Below are 9 T cell receptor beta chains sequenced from a single sample in a study of OX40 agonist ivuxolimab in advanced cancers. Clones were read by immunoSEQ multiplex PCR, and TCRdb kept only the in-frame ones, dropping some. The table lists around 13,000 clones, roughly 80% of them singletons. Sample: CD4+ or CD8+ T cells sorted from blood, taken in a trial of the OX40 agonist ivuxolimab. Receptors were obtained from an adult with an advanced solid tumor such as melanoma, head and neck, liver or kidney cancer.

The rearrangement joins TRBV4-1 to TRBJ2-1, with 14 bases lining up with TRBD2. Germline V gene lookup returns CDR1 MGHRA and CDR2 YSYEKL. The CDR3 is made up of 17 amino acids. V gave up 4 bases and J gave up 3 bases; unmatched junction bases: 5. The CDR3 reads CASSPGLAGVNYNEQFF. Here the CDR3 DNA reads TGCGCCAGCAGCCCGGGACTAGCGGGAGTTAACTACAATGAGCAGTTCTTC.

The chain has TRBV27 and TRBJ2-7; TRBD2 might be the D (5 bases). CDR3 length: 13 amino acids. Trimming took off 6 bases at V and 1 base at J, with 10 bases between the two ends. CDR1 and CDR2 (germline): MNHEY, SMNVEV (reference sequence). CDR3 sequence: CASSTTGSYEQYF. CDR3 nucleotide sequence: TGTGCCAGCAGCACTACGGGGTCCTACGAGCAGTACTTC.

The chain combines TRBV28 with TRBJ2-1; 7 bases map to TRBD2. The CDR3 runs 15 residues. Germline CDR1 and CDR2: MDHEN and SYDVKM. After removal of 3 bases from V and 4 bases from J, the junction contained 6 bases not matched to a gene. CDR3 protein: CASSFVPAGYNEQFF. CDR3 DNA: TGTGCCAGCAGTTTTGTTCCAGCGGGGTACAATGAGCAGTTCTTC.

V usage is TRBV5-1 and J usage is TRBJ1-5; D not resolved. In germline, CDR1 is SGHRS, CDR2 YFSETQ. The CDR3 has 13 residues. Trimming left V 1 base short and J 10 bases short, with 12 bases between. The CDR3 nucleotides are TGCGCCAGCAGCTTGTCCCCCCTAGATCCCCAGCATTTT. This translates into CASSLSPLDPQHF.

This clone has only a few counts. This chain uses TRBV4-2 with TRBJ2-2; the match to TRBD2 covers 7 bases. CDR1 is LGHNA, CDR2 YNFKEQ, per germline. Trimming at V came to 4 bases and at J to 5 bases, leaving 1 base not matched to a gene. There are 13 residues in the CDR3. For the CDR3, the DNA is TGTGCCAGCAGCCTGGGGGGGACCGGGGAGCTGTTTTTT. Protein: CASSLGGTGELFF.

The chain couples TRBV29-1 to TRBJ2-6; D tentatively fits TRBD1 or TRBD2 (6 bases each). The V and J ends lost 3 bases and 1 base respectively, with 10 bases between them. The CDR3 has 15 amino acids. From germline, CDR1 is SQVTM and CDR2 ANQGSEA. CDR3 residues: CSVELGGSGANVLTF. The CDR3, as DNA: TGCAGCGTTGAGCTAGGGGGGTCTGGGGCCAACGTCCTGACTTTC.

This clone was seen only once. The gene calls are TRBV28 and TRBJ2-3, with 10 bases identical to TRBD2. This CDR3 spans 17 amino acids. From germline, CDR1 is MDHEN and CDR2 SYDVKM. The ends lost 4 bases at V and 0 bases at J; junction bases unmatched: 7. CDR3: CASSSLLLAGSTDTQYF. In DNA form, the CDR3 reads TGTGCCAGCAGTTCCCTCCTACTAGCGGGAAGCACAGATACGCAGTATTTT.

The rearrangement joins TRBV19 to TRBJ1-2, with 8 bases lining up with TRBD1. Per germline, CDR1 LNHDA and CDR2 SQIVND (reference sequence). This CDR3 spans 14 amino acids. J gave up 4 bases and V 5 bases, and 6 bases lay outside the gene matches. The CDR3 reads CASSPAGQGYGYTF. CDR3 nucleotide sequence: TGTGCCAGTAGTCCGGCAGGACAGGGCTATGGCTACACCTTC.

The chain uses TRBV7-9 and TRBJ1-4; a possible D gene is TRBD1 (5 bases). Germline loops: CDR1 SEHNR, CDR2 FQNEAQ (reference sequence). With 4 bases removed from V and 7 bases from J, the gap between germline ends came to 16 bases. The CDR3 covers 15 residues. In DNA form, the CDR3 reads TGTGCCAGCAGCTCGTCAGTGGCAGGGATTGAAAAACTGTTTTTT. Encoded protein: CASSSSVAGIEKLFF.